The 15 T cell receptor beta chains in this list originate from one sample, sequenced in a study of T-cell memory formation after mild COVID-19. TCRdb used MiXCR to reprocess the 5' RACE reads, holding one entry per CDR3 protein. The sample shows about 270,000 distinct CDR3 sequences, 16% of them seen only once. Sequencing used PBMCs or a T cell subset sorted from them (not recorded which). The receptors stem from a man between 18 and 35 years old who had mild COVID-19 (a few samples of this study predate the infection). Cell type and time point are not known.

The CDR3 loop reads CSASRPDHTDTQYF. The DNA for the CDR3 is TGCAGTGCTAGCAGGCCAGACCACACAGATACGCAGTATTTT. The chain joins TRBV20-1 to TRBJ2-3, with D unresolved. Trimming removed 3 bases at V and 2 bases at J, with 12 bases between. CDR1 and CDR2 from the germline V gene are DFQATT and SNEGSKA (reference sequence). The CDR3 is 14 residues long.

This clonotype was seen more than once but under ten times. The V call is TRBV10-1, the J call TRBJ2-3, with TRBD1 matching 8 bases. The CDR3 has 15 residues. J gave up 5 bases and V 3 bases, and 7 bases lay outside the gene matches. CDR1 and CDR2 from the germline V gene are WNHNN and SYGVQD (reference sequence). The CDR3 loop reads CASSDQGQGGDTQYF. As DNA, the CDR3 is TGCGCCAGCAGTGATCAAGGACAGGGCGGAGATACGCAGTATTTT.

The chain links TRBV6-5 to TRBJ1-1; unclear D gene. V shed 0 bases and J shed 5 bases, with 10 bases lying between them. The germline V gene has CDR1 MNHEY and CDR2 SVGAGI. The CDR3 is 14 amino acids. In DNA form, the CDR3 reads TGTGCCAGCAGTTACTCTGCTGGGAGGACTGAAGCTTTCTTT. Amino acid sequence: CASSYSAGRTEAFF.

The rearrangement links TRBV7-9 to TRBJ1-1, with D unclear. There are 14 residues in the CDR3. Germline CDR1 and CDR2: SEHNR and FQNEAQ (reference sequence). Trimming removed 6 bases at V and 6 bases at J, with 17 bases between. The DNA of the CDR3 is TGTGCCAGCAGGGGTTCCCGTCCGATTGCTGAAGCTTTCTTT. Protein: CASRGSRPIAEAFF.

J is TRBJ2-5 and V is TRBV2; D gene uncertain. The germline CDR1 and CDR2 sequences are SNHLY and FYNNEI. The V and J ends lost 3 bases and 9 bases respectively, with 8 bases between them. CDR3 size: 11 residues. The CDR3: CASSDGSSQYF. DNA for the CDR3: TGTGCCAGCAGTGACGGCAGCTCCCAGTACTTC.

The rearrangement uses TRBV7-3 and TRBJ1-2, with D perhaps TRBD1 (6 bases). V shed 4 bases and J shed 8 bases, with 11 bases lying between them. The CDR3 length is 12 residues. Germline-derived CDR1 and CDR2 are SGHTA and FQGTGA. CDR3 bases: TGTGCCAGCAGCTACGATGGGGGCGGCTACACCTTC. Encoded protein: CASSYDGGGYTF.

The CDR3 sequence: CASSLLAGENTDTQYF. The CDR3, as DNA: TGCGCCAGCAGCCTTCTAGCGGGGGAGAACACAGATACGCAGTATTTT. The J gene is TRBJ2-3, the V gene TRBV4-1, with 10 bases matching TRBD2. The CDR3 is 16 amino acids. Germline lookup yields CDR1 MGHRA and CDR2 YSYEKL. Trimming cost V 4 bases and J 2 bases; bases outside gene matches: 6.

This clonotype has more than one count but fewer than ten. V usage is TRBV7-2 and J usage is TRBJ1-3; D remains ambiguous. CDR1 is SGHTA, CDR2 FQGNSA, per germline. V gave up 5 bases and J gave up 0 bases, with 11 bases separating them. CDR3 length: 15 residues. The CDR3 loop is CASSPGSRSGNTIYF. The DNA for the CDR3 is TGTGCCAGCAGCCCCGGGTCCCGCTCTGGAAACACCATATATTTT. Full variable domain (remainder filled in from reference TRBV7-2 and TRBJ1-3): GAGVSQSPSNKVTEKGKDVELRCDPISGHTALYWYRQSLGQGLEFLIYFQGNSAPDKSGLPSDRFSAERTGGSVSTLTIQRTQQEDSAVYLCASSPGSRSGNTIYFGEGSWLTVV.

In its sample, this clonotype was seen a few times. The rearrangement uses TRBV30 and TRBJ2-5; D is unresolved. CDR1 is GTSNPN and CDR2 is SVGIG in the germline V gene (reference sequence). This CDR3 region has 13 residues. V gave up 3 bases and J gave up 0 bases, with 8 bases separating them. CDR3 sequence (DNA): TGTGCCTGGAGCACAACTGACCAAGAGACCCAGTACTTC. It translates to CAWSTTDQETQYF.

This clonotype has ten or more counts. The CDR3 reads CASSQEIRNSPLHF. CDR3 in DNA: TGCGCCAGCAGCCAAGAAATCCGTAATTCACCCCTCCACTTT. The genes are TRBV4-3 and TRBJ1-6; D ambiguous. Germline values: CDR1 LGHNA, CDR2 YSLEER. V lost 0 bases and J 6 bases, leaving 6 bases between the germline ends. The CDR3 runs 14 residues.

This clonotype was counted between two and nine times. This rearrangement joins TRBV5-5 to TRBJ2-1, with D tentatively TRBD1 (5 bases). There are 15 residues in the CDR3. V shed 1 base and J shed 0 bases, with 8 bases lying between them. CDR1 and CDR2 from the germline V gene are SGHKS and YYEKEE (reference sequence). CDR3 DNA: TGTGCCAGCAGCTTGATGACAGTCTCCTACAATGAGCAGTTCTTC. Protein product: CASSLMTVSYNEQFF.

The CDR3 bases are TGTGCCAGCAGTTCCAGAAGGACTAGCGGGAGCTACAATGAGCAGTTCTTC. Its translation is CASSSRRTSGSYNEQFF. The chain employs TRBV6-5 and TRBJ2-1, with 13 bases that match TRBD2. Germline V lookup: CDR1 MNHEY, CDR2 SVGAGI. V shed 4 bases, J shed 3 bases, and the junction held 6 bases outside the gene matches. The CDR3 length is 17 residues.

The J gene is TRBJ1-1, the V gene TRBV7-6; no definite D call. Trimming pared 5 bases from V and 1 base from J, leaving 11 bases between. CDR1 and CDR2 from the germline V gene are SGHVS and FNYEAQ. This CDR3 region has 14 residues. CDR3 protein: CASSPTGWNTEAFF. CDR3 bases: TGTGCCAGCAGCCCCACGGGGTGGAACACTGAAGCTTTCTTT.

In this sample, this clonotype turned up a few times. The rearrangement uses TRBV15 and TRBJ2-3; D possibly corresponds to TRBD2 (5 bases). The germline CDR1 and CDR2 sequences are LNHNV and YYDKDF (reference sequence). The CDR3 runs 16 residues. The ends were cut back, 0 bases at V and 2 bases at J, with 12 bases in the middle. The chain's CDR3 is CATSRDFGLATDTQYF. CDR3 DNA: TGTGCCACCAGCAGAGATTTTGGCCTAGCCACAGATACGCAGTATTTT.

This clonotype was detected a few times. The rearrangement links TRBV29-1 to TRBJ2-3; 9 nucleotides line up with TRBD2. With V trimmed by 8 bases and J by 1 base, 7 bases remained unmatched. This CDR3 has 14 amino acids. Germline loops: CDR1 SQVTM, CDR2 ANQGSEA. DNA for the CDR3: TGCAGCTCGACGGAGCGGGGGGGCACAGATACGCAGTATTTT. Its protein product is CSSTERGGTDTQYF.